Described below is a single T cell receptor (beta chain) sequence and its context. The antigen is not known. These data come from a study of Ad26.COV2.S vaccination and SARS-CoV-2 variants. The study's findings and limits: Substantial breadth was reportedly displayed by spike-specific CD8+ and CD4+ T cell responses after vaccination.

The sample's treatment: around 19 received Ad26.COV2.S at low or high dose, single or two shots; 5 received placebo; per-sample allocation not given. It was on day 63 after the first vaccine or placebo injection that samples were taken. Generated by immunoSEQ multiplex PCR, the TCRdb table keeps only in-frame clones and is missing some. Among approximately 450,000 clones listed, around nine tenths were seen once. This TCR derives from a person between 18 and 65 years old who received the Ad26.COV2.S COVID-19 vaccine or a placebo. The sequencing here drew on peripheral blood, taken in a trial of Ad26.COV2.S vaccine versus placebo.

The CDR3: CASSLLGDTQYF. CDR3 in DNA: TGCGCCAGCAGCTTGCTGGGAGACACGCAGTATTTT. This sequence joins TRBV5-1 and TRBJ2-3, with a possible D match to TRBD2 (5 bases). Between the trimmed V and J ends, which lost 1 base and 9 bases, there was a span of 9 bases. Germline V gives CDR1 SGHRS, CDR2 YFSETQ. The CDR3 is 12 amino acids.